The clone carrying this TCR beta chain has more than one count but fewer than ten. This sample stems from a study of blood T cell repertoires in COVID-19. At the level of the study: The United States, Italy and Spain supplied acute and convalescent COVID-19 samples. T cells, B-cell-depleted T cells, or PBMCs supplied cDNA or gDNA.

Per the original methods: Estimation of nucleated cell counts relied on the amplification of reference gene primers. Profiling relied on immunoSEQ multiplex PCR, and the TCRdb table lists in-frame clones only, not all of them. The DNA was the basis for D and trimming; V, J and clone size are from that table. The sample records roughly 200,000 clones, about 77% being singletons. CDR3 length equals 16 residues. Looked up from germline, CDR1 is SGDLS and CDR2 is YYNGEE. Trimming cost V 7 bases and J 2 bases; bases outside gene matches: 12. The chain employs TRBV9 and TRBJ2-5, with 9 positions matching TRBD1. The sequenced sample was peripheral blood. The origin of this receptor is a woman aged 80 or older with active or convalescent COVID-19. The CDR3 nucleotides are TGTGCCAGCCCCTTTTCCCGGGACAGGGATCAAGAGACCCAGTACTTC. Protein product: CASPFSRDRDQETQYF.